This record concerns one TCR beta chain sequence. Trimming at V came to 5 bases and at J to 5 bases, leaving 7 bases not matched to a gene. Germline V lookup: CDR1 LGHDT, CDR2 YNNKEL (reference sequence). The CDR3 is 15 residues long. The data derive from a study of blood T cell repertoires in COVID-19. Data came from immunoSEQ multiplex PCR; TCRdb stores just in-frame clones and leaves some out. Of tens of thousands of clones in the sample, roughly 92% were seen once. The sequenced sample consisted of peripheral blood. The rearrangement links TRBV3-1 (or the pseudogene TRBV3-2) to TRBJ2-7, with TRBD2 identical over 12 bases. This TCR was recovered from a human donor in a cohort sampled during active COVID-19. The CDR3 nucleotides read TGTGCCAGCAGCGCACGGACTAGCGGGGTCAACGAGCAGTACTTC. Translating it yields CASSARTSGVNEQYF.